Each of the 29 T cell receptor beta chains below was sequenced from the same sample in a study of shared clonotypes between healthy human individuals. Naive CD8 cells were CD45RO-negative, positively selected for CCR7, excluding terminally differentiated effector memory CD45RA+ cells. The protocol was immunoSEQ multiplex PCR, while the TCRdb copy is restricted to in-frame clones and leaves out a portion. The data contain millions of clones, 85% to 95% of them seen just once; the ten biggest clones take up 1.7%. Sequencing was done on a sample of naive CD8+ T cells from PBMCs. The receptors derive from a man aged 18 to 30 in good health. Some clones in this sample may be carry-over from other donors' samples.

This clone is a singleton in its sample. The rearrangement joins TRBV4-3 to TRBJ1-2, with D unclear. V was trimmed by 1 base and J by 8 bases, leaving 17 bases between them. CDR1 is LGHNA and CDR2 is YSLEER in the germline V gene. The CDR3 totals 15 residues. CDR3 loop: CASSQVRISGHGYTF. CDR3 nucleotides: TGCGCCAGCAGCCAAGTCAGGATTTCCGGTCACGGCTACACCTTC.

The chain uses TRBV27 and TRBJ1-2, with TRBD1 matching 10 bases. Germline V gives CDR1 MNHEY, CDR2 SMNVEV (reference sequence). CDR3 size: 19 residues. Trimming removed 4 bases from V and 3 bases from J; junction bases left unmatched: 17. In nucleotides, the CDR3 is TGTGCCAGCAGTTCGAAGACTCCGGGACAGGGGTATGACTACTATGGCTACACCTTC. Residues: CASSSKTPGQGYDYYGYTF.

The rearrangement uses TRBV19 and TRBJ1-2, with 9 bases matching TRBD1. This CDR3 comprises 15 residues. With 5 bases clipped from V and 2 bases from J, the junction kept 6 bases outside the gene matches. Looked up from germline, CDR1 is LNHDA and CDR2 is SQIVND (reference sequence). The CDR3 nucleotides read TGTGCCAGTAGTCCGGGGACAGGGCTAAACTATGGCTACACCTTC. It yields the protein CASSPGTGLNYGYTF.

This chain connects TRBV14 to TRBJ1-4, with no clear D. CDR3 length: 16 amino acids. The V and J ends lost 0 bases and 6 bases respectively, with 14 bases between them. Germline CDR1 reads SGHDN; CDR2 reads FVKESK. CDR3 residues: CASSQDTEGQDEKLFF. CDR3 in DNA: TGTGCCAGCAGCCAAGACACTGAGGGTCAGGATGAAAAACTGTTTTTT.

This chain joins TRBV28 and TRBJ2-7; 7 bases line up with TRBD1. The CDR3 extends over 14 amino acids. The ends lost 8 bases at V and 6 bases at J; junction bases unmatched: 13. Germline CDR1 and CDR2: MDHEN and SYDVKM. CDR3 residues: CASDTGQPFAEQYF. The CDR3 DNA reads TGTGCCAGCGATACGGGACAGCCCTTCGCCGAGCAGTACTTC.

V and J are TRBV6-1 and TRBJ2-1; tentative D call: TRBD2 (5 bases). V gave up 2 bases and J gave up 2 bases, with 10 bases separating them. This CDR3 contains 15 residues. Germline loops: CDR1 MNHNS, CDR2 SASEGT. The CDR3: CASSERGFPYNEQFF. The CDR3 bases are TGTGCCAGCAGTGAAAGAGGGTTCCCCTACAATGAGCAGTTCTTC.

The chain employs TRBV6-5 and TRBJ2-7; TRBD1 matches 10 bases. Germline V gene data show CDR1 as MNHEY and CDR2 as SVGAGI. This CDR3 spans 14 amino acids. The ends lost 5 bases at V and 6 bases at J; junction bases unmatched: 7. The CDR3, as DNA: TGTGCCAGCAGTACGGACAGGGGGTCGGTCGAGCAGTACTTC. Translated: CASSTDRGSVEQYF.

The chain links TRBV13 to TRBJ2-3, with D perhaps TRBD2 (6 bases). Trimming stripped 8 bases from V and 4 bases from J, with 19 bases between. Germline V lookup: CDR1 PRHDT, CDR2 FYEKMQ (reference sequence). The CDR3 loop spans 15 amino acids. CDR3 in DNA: TGTGCCAGCGGATCCCGACTAGTCATTGCAGATACGCAGTATTTT. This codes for CASGSRLVIADTQYF.

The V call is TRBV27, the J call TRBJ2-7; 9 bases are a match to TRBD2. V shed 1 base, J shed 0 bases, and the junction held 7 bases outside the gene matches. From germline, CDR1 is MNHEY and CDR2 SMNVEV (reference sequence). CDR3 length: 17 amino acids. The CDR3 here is CASSLLWRGGDSYEQYF. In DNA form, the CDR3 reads TGTGCCAGCAGTTTATTATGGCGGGGGGGAGACTCCTACGAGCAGTACTTC.

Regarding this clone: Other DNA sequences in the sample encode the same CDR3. Written as DNA, the CDR3 is TGTGCCAGTAGTATAGGCGGGGGACCCTCCTACGAGCAGTACTTC. It codes for CASSIGGGPSYEQYF. The chain is built from TRBV19 and TRBJ2-7; 7 bases match TRBD2. Germline V gene sequence: CDR1 LNHDA, CDR2 SQIVND (reference sequence). Germline trimming cut 1 base from V and 0 bases from J; bases unmatched to any gene: 3. This CDR3 has 15 residues.

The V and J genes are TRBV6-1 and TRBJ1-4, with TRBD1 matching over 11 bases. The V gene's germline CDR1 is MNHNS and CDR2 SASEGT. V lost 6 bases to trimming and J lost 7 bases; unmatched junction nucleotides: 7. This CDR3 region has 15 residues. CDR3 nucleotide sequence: TGTGCCAGCAGGGACCAGGACAGGGGGCCTGAAAAACTGTTTTTT. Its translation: CASRDQDRGPEKLFF.

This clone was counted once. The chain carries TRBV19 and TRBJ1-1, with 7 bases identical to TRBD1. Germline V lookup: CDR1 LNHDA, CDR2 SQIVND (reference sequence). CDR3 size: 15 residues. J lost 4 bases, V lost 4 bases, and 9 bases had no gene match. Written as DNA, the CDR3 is TGTGCCAGTAGTAGGGCAAGACAGGGTTTCACTGAAGCTTTCTTT. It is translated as CASSRARQGFTEAFF.

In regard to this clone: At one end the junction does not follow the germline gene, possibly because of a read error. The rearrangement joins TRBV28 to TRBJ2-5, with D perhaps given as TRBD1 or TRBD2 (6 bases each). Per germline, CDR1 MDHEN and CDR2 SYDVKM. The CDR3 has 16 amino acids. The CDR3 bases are TGTGCCAGCAGAGGACCCTCGGGGGCACCCGGGCCCGGCGGTGACTTC. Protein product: CASRGPSGAPGPGGDF.

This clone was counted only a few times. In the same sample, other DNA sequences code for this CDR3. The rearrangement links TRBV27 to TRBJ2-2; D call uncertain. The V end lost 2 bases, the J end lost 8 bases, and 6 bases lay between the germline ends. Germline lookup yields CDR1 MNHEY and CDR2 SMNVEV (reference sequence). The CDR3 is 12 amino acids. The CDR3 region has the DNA TGTGCCAGCAGTTTAGGTGGAGGGGAGCTGTTTTTT. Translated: CASSLGGGELFF.

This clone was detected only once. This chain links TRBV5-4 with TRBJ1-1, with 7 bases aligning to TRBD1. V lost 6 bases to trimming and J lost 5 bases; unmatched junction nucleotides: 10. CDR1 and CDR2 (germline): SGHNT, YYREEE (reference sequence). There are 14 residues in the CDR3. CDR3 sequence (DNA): TGTGCCAGCACCAGACAGGGAGATTGGACTGAAGCTTTCTTT. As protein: CASTRQGDWTEAFF.

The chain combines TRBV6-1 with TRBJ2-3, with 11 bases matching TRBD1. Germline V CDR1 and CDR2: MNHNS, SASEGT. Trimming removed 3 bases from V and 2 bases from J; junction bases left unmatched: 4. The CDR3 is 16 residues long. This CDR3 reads CASSDWDRGFTDTQYF. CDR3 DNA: TGTGCCAGCAGTGATTGGGACAGGGGGTTCACAGATACGCAGTATTTT.

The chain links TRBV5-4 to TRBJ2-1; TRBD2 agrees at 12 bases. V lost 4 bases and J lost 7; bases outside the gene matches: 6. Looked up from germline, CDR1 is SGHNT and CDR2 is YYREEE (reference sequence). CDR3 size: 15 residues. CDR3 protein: CASSGGLAGYNEQFF. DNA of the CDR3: TGTGCCAGCAGCGGGGGACTAGCGGGTTATAATGAGCAGTTCTTC.

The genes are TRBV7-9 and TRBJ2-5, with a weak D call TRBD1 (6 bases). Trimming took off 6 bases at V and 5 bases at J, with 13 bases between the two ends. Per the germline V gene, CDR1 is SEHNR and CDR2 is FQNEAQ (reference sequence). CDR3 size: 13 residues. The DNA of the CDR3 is TGTGCCAGCAGAGTAGGGGGTAGGGAGACCCAGTACTTC. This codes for CASRVGGRETQYF.

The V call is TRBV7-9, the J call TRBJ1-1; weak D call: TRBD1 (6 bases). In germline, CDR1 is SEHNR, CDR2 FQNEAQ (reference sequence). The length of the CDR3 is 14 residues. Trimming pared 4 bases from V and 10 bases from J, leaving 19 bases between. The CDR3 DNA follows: TGTGCCAGCAGCTCCTACGACAGGCCCGGGGGAGCTTTCTTT. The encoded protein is CASSSYDRPGGAFF.

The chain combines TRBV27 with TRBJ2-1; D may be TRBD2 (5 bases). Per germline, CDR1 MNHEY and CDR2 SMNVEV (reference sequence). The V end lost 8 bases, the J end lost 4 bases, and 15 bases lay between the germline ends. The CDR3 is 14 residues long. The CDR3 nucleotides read TGTGCCAGCCACCGGGCCGGGGATTACAATGAGCAGTTCTTC. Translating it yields CASHRAGDYNEQFF.

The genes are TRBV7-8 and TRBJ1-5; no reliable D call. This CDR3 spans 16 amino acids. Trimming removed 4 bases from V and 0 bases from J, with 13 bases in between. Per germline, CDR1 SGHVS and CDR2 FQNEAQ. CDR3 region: CASSSHRRVSNQPQHF. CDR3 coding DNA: TGTGCCAGCAGCTCACACCGACGGGTTAGCAATCAGCCCCAGCATTTT.

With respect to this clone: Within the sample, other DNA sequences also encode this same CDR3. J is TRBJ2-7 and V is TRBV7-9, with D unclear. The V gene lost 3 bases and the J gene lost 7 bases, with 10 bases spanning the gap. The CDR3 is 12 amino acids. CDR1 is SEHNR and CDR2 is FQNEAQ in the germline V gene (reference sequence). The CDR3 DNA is TGTGCCAGCAGCTTGTCTGTGGGGGAGCAGTACTTC. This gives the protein CASSLSVGEQYF.

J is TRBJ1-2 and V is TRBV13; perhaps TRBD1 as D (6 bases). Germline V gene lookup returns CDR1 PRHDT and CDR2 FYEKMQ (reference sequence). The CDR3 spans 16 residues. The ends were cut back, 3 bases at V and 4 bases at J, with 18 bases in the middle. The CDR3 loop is CASSFSGQPRAYGYTF. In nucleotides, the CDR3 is TGTGCCAGCAGCTTTAGCGGACAGCCACGGGCCTATGGCTACACCTTC.

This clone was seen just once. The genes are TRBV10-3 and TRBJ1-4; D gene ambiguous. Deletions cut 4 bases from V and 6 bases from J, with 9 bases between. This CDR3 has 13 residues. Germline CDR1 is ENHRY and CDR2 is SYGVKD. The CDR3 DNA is TGTGCCATCAGTGCGGGGAGGGATGAAAAACTGTTTTTT. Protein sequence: CAISAGRDEKLFF.

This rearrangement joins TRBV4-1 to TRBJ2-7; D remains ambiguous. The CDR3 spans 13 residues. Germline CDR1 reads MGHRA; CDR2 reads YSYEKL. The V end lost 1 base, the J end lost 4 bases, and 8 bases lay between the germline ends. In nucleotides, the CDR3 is TGCGCCAGCAGCCAAGCCAAGGGATACGAGCAGTACTTC. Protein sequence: CASSQAKGYEQYF.

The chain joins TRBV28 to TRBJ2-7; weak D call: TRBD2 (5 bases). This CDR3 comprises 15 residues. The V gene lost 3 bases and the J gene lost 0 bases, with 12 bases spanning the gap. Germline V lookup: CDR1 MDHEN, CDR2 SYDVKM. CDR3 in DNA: TGTGCCAGCAGTTTCCCGGTGGCGGGCTCCTACGAGCAGTACTTC. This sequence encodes CASSFPVAGSYEQYF.

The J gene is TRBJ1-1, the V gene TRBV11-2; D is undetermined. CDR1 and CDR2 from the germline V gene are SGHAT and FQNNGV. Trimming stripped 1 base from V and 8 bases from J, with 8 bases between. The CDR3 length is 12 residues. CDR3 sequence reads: CASSLGGGEAFF. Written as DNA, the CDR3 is TGTGCCAGCAGCTTAGGTGGTGGAGAAGCTTTCTTT.

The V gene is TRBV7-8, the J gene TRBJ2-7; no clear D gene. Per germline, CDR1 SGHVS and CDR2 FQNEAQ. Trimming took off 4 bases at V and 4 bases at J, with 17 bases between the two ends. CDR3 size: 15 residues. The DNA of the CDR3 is TGTGCCAGCAGCTCGTGGATTAACGCACAATACGAGCAGTACTTC. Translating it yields CASSSWINAQYEQYF.

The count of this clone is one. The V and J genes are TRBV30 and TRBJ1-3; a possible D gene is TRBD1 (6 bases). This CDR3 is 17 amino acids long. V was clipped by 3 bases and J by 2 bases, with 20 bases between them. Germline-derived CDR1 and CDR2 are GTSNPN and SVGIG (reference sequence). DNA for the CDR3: TGTGCCTGGAGCTCAGGCGTAGGACAGACAACTGGAAACACCATATATTTT. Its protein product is CAWSSGVGQTTGNTIYF.